The clone carrying this T cell receptor beta chain has ten or more counts. This specimen comes from a study of T cells in Graves' hyperthyroidism and ophthalmopathy. It was RNA transcripts that yielded the amplified TCR beta CDR3 regions. With the HTBI primer set, the TCR CDR3 went through a first round of RT-PCR. TCRdb reprocessed the multiplex PCR reads with MiXCR, giving one entry per CDR3 protein. The profile shows 90,000 to 120,000 distinct CDR3 sequences, approximately 16% of them singletons. The CDR3 is 17 amino acids. Trimming took 2 bases from V and 0 from J, leaving 15 bases between them. From germline, CDR1 is SGHTS and CDR2 YDEGEE.

Sample: blood. The chain carries TRBV5-8 and TRBJ2-4; D perhaps matches TRBD1 (6 bases). This clonotype was obtained from a woman aged 45-60 years with Graves' hyperthyroidism. In DNA form, the CDR3 reads TGTGCCAGCAGCTTCTTGGGGACAAGTCTAGCCAAAAACATTCAGTACTTC. Encoded protein: CASSFLGTSLAKNIQYF.